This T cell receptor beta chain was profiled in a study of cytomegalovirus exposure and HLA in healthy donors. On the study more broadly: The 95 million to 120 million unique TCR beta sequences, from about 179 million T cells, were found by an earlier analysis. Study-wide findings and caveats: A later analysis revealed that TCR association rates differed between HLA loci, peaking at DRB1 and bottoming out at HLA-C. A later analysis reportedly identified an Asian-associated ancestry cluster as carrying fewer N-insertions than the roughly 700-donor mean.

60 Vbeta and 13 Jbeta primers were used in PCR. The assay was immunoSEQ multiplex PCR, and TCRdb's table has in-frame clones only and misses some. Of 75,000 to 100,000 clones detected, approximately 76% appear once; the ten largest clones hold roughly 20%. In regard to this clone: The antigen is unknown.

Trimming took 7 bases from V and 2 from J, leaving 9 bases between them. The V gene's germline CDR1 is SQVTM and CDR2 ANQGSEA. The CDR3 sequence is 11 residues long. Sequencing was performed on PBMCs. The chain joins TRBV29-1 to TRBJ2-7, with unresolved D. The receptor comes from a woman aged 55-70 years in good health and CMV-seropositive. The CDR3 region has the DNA TGCAGCGCCTACAGTGCCTACGAGCAGTACTTC. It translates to CSAYSAYEQYF.